This T cell receptor beta chain was observed in a study of T cell responses to AZD1222 COVID-19 vaccine. Study results and limitations: Spike-specific TCR breadth and depth were elevated following two AZD1222 doses. It should be noted that donors were predominantly white British and more often female, and clonal diversity was possibly underestimated. Recipients of AZD1222 seropositive at baseline numbered only 5 or 6.

Data came from immunoSEQ multiplex PCR; TCRdb stores just in-frame clones and leaves some out. The sample includes under 150,000 clones, 85% to 90% of them seen just once. The V end was cut by 0 bases, the J end by 2 bases, with 19 bases between. The germline gives CDR1 LGHNA, CDR2 YSLEER. CDR3 length: 18 residues. As to this clone: The target antigen is unknown.

The receptor was isolated from an adult in good health. V gene TRBV4-3 combines with J gene TRBJ1-1; D is possibly TRBD1 (5 bases). Sequencing used peripheral blood, obtained on day 0 of AZD1222 vaccination. The CDR3 region is CASSQDLNFGGLNTEAFF. The CDR3 DNA is TGCGCCAGCAGCCAAGATCTAAATTTCGGGGGACTAAACACTGAAGCTTTCTTT.